These 17 T cell receptor beta chains share one sample of origin, sequenced in a study of blood T cell repertoires in COVID-19. Profiled with immunoSEQ multiplex PCR; TCRdb holds only in-frame clones, not every one. The table includes more than 130,000 clones, around nine tenths detected once. The sequencing sample was made of peripheral blood. Receptor source: a woman in her forties with acute or convalescent COVID-19.

This rearrangement joins TRBV11-2 to TRBJ1-5; D is possibly TRBD1 (5 bases). Trimming took off 5 bases at V and 3 bases at J, with 11 bases between the two ends. This CDR3 region has 14 residues. Germline CDR1 and CDR2: SGHAT and FQNNGV. The CDR3 spells CASSPGLYNQPQHF. The DNA for the CDR3 is TGTGCCAGCAGCCCGGGACTGTACAATCAGCCCCAGCATTTT.

The chain is built from TRBV19 and TRBJ1-5, with a possible D match to TRBD1 (6 bases). The CDR3 contains 15 residues. V dropped 3 bases and J dropped 9 bases, with 18 bases sitting between them. Germline V gene data show CDR1 as LNHDA and CDR2 as SQIVND (reference sequence). The CDR3 sequence is CASSIGLRGGLPQHF. DNA for the CDR3: TGTGCCAGTAGTATTGGTCTCAGGGGCGGCTTGCCCCAGCATTTT. The variable domain in full, completed from reference TRBV19 and TRBJ1-5, reads DGGITQSPKYLFRKEGQNVTLSCEQNLNHDAMYWYRQDPGQGLRLIYYSQIVNDFQKGDIAEGYSVSREKKESFPLTVTSAQKNPTAFYLCASSIGLRGGLPQHFGDGTRLSIL.

This sequence joins TRBV10-3 and TRBJ1-1; perhaps TRBD1 as D (5 bases). CDR3 length equals 14 residues. V was pared by 6 bases and J by 4 bases, with 15 bases between. Germline CDR1 reads ENHRY; CDR2 reads SYGVKD. Written as DNA, the CDR3 is TGTGCCATCAGAGGGGCTCGTCCGGGCACTGAAGCTTTCTTT. Translation gives CAIRGARPGTEAFF.

This chain uses TRBV7-2 with TRBJ1-3; 9 nucleotides agree with TRBD1. The CDR3 consists of 18 residues. Germline V gene sequence: CDR1 SGHTA, CDR2 FQGNSA. The V segment lost 5 bases and the J segment 4 bases; nucleotides outside the gene matches: 15. The CDR3 is CASSPRQGGRISGNTIYF. Here the CDR3 DNA reads TGTGCCAGCAGCCCTCGACAGGGGGGTCGCATTTCGGGAAACACCATATATTTT.

In its sample, this clone was seen a few times. The rearrangement joins TRBV10-3 to TRBJ1-6; 8 nucleotides line up with TRBD1. V lost 8 bases, J lost 7 bases, and 13 bases stayed unmatched. CDR1 is ENHRY, CDR2 SYGVKD, per germline. This CDR3 contains 16 residues. This CDR3 reads CAIGDRGTGQNSPLHF. The CDR3 bases are TGTGCCATCGGAGACAGGGGTACTGGACAAAATTCACCCCTCCACTTT.

This chain uses TRBV27 with TRBJ2-2, with 8 bases matching TRBD2. The CDR3 is 17 residues long. Trimming removed 3 bases from V and 5 bases from J; junction bases left unmatched: 11. Germline V CDR1 and CDR2: MNHEY, SMNVEV (reference sequence). The CDR3: CASSFLLGGGGTGELFF. The CDR3 nucleotides read TGTGCCAGCAGTTTTCTCCTTGGGGGCGGGGGGACCGGGGAGCTGTTTTTT.

V and J are TRBV5-6 and TRBJ1-1; D is unclear. CDR1 is SGHDT, CDR2 YYEEEE, per germline. This CDR3 is 13 amino acids long. Trimming pared 4 bases from V and 4 bases from J, leaving 11 bases between. The CDR3 protein is CASSRDYGTEAFF. In DNA form, the CDR3 reads TGTGCCAGCAGCCGAGACTATGGCACTGAAGCTTTCTTT.

The chain links TRBV3-1 (or the pseudogene TRBV3-2) to TRBJ2-1; 7 bases fit TRBD2. Trimming removed 4 bases from V and 6 bases from J; junction bases left unmatched: 6. This CDR3 spans 14 amino acids. CDR1 and CDR2 (germline): LGHDT, YNNKEL (reference sequence). CDR3: CASSPRTSLNEQFF. In DNA form, the CDR3 reads TGTGCCAGCAGCCCCAGGACTAGTCTCAATGAGCAGTTCTTC.

This rearrangement joins TRBV6-1 to TRBJ2-7; D is possibly TRBD2 (6 bases). Between the trimmed V and J ends, which lost 3 bases and 7 bases, there was a span of 7 bases. This CDR3 has 11 residues. The V gene's germline CDR1 is MNHNS and CDR2 SASEGT. The CDR3 loop reads CASSEEGEQYF. The CDR3 nucleotides read TGTGCCAGCAGTGAGGAGGGGGAGCAGTACTTC.

This rearrangement joins TRBV4-1 to TRBJ1-1, with unresolved D. The V gene's germline CDR1 is MGHRA and CDR2 YSYEKL. CDR3 length: 13 amino acids. Trimming removed 4 bases from V and 7 bases from J, with 13 bases in between. In nucleotides, the CDR3 is TGCGCCAGCAGCCCAACCGACCGGAGTGAAGCTTTCTTT. Protein product: CASSPTDRSEAFF.

V is TRBV4-3 and J is TRBJ1-3; D is possibly TRBD1 (5 bases). The ends were cut back, 1 base at V and 0 bases at J, with 13 bases in the middle. CDR1 and CDR2 from the germline V gene are LGHNA and YSLEER. The length of the CDR3 is 17 residues. This CDR3 is CASSQVTGGFSGNTIYF. As DNA, the CDR3 is TGCGCCAGCAGCCAAGTAACAGGTGGTTTCTCTGGAAACACCATATATTTT.

The chain links TRBV7-9 to TRBJ1-1; D unresolved. V was trimmed by 3 bases and J by 4 bases, leaving 9 bases between them. The CDR3 sequence is 13 residues long. The germline V gene encodes CDR1 SEHNR and CDR2 FQNEAQ (reference sequence). CDR3 DNA sequence: TGTGCCAGCAGCTTTGGAGTCGGCACTGAAGCTTTCTTT. This translates into CASSFGVGTEAFF.

The gene calls are TRBV7-2 and TRBJ1-3; tentatively, D is TRBD1 (5 bases). CDR3 length: 15 amino acids. V was clipped by 2 bases and J by 2 bases, with 10 bases between them. Germline V gene data show CDR1 as SGHTA and CDR2 as FQGNSA. As DNA, the CDR3 is TGTGCCAGCAGCTTAACAGGACTAACTGGAAACACCATATATTTT. Translation gives CASSLTGLTGNTIYF.

This clone came up once. The chain links TRBV11-3 to TRBJ2-3, with a weak D call TRBD2 (6 bases). The CDR3 covers 15 residues. Between the trimmed V and J ends, which lost 0 bases and 5 bases, there was a span of 12 bases. The germline CDR1 and CDR2 sequences are SGHNT and YENEEA. The DNA of the CDR3 is TGTGCCAGCAGCTTAGAACCCCGGGGGAGAGATACGCAGTATTTT. Amino acid sequence: CASSLEPRGRDTQYF.

The chain uses TRBV5-6 and TRBJ1-1; 7 nucleotides line up with TRBD1. The ends lost 6 bases at V and 5 bases at J; junction bases unmatched: 13. The CDR3 runs to 15 residues. The germline V gene has CDR1 SGHDT and CDR2 YYEEEE. The CDR3 region is CASTPFKDRSTEAFF. CDR3 in DNA: TGTGCCAGCACCCCCTTCAAGGACAGGAGTACTGAAGCTTTCTTT.

This chain joins TRBV5-6 and TRBJ2-7, with 8 nucleotides matching TRBD1. CDR1 is SGHDT and CDR2 is YYEEEE in the germline V gene. V was clipped by 3 bases and J by 7 bases; unmatched bases: 6. The CDR3 loop spans 13 amino acids. The CDR3 reads CASSWNRGREQYF. The CDR3 bases are TGTGCCAGCAGCTGGAACAGGGGGAGGGAGCAGTACTTC.

This chain uses TRBV12-3 or TRBV12-4 with TRBJ1-2; D remains ambiguous. Trimming stripped 3 bases from V and 7 bases from J, with 9 bases between. There are 12 residues in the CDR3. CDR3 in amino acids: CASSFEGLGYTF. In DNA form, the CDR3 reads TGTGCCAGCAGTTTTGAGGGTCTTGGCTACACCTTC.